This T cell receptor beta chain was documented in a study of T cell responses to AZD1222 COVID-19 vaccine. The V end lost 6 bases, the J end lost 0 bases, and 7 bases lay between the germline ends. The germline V gene has CDR1 SGHKS and CDR2 YYEKEE (reference sequence). The CDR3 has 14 residues. Some clones are missing from TCRdb's copy, which holds only in-frame ones; the method was immunoSEQ multiplex PCR. The sample includes some 87,000 clones, around nine tenths seen only once; the top ten take 4% to 6%. The TCR sequence derives from an adult in good health. The specimen was peripheral blood, collected on day 0 of MenACWY control vaccination. The chain combines TRBV5-5 with TRBJ2-6; D not resolved. The CDR3 region is CASNSFSGANVLTF. CDR3 nucleotides: TGTGCCAGCAACAGTTTCTCTGGGGCCAACGTCCTGACTTTC.